The 3 T cell receptor beta chains listed next were all sequenced from one sample in a study of blood T cell repertoires in COVID-19. Sequenced by immunoSEQ multiplex PCR; TCRdb stores in-frame clones only, minus some. The data contain about 320,000 clones, approximately 91% of them singletons. Material: PBMCs or T cells enriched from blood (not recorded which). Receptor source: a man in his fifties or sixties who had recovered from COVID-19.

The chain uses TRBV27 and TRBJ2-1, with 13 positions matching TRBD2. The germline V gene encodes CDR1 MNHEY and CDR2 SMNVEV (reference sequence). The CDR3 has 15 amino acids. V shed 4 bases, J shed 8 bases, and the junction held 5 bases outside the gene matches. The CDR3 loop reads CASSSGLAGADEQFF. The CDR3 bases are TGTGCCAGCAGTTCCGGACTAGCGGGAGCGGATGAGCAGTTCTTC.

The chain links TRBV10-1 to TRBJ2-7, with a possible D match to TRBD2 (6 bases). The V end lost 0 bases, the J end lost 4 bases, and 13 bases lay between the germline ends. This CDR3 is 15 amino acids long. Germline V gene data show CDR1 as WNHNN and CDR2 as SYGVQD (reference sequence). CDR3 nucleotide sequence: TGCGCCAGCAGTGAGTCGGGGGAGGCCGGTTACGAGCAGTACTTC. Translated, it gives CASSESGEAGYEQYF.

The rearrangement links TRBV27 to TRBJ2-1, with TRBD2 matching over 9 bases. This CDR3 has 13 amino acids. J gave up 9 bases and V 5 bases, and 5 bases lay outside the gene matches. Germline V gives CDR1 MNHEY, CDR2 SMNVEV (reference sequence). CDR3 nucleotides: TGTGCCAGCAGTAGACTAGCGGCCGGTGAGCAGTTCTTC. Translating it yields CASSRLAAGEQFF.